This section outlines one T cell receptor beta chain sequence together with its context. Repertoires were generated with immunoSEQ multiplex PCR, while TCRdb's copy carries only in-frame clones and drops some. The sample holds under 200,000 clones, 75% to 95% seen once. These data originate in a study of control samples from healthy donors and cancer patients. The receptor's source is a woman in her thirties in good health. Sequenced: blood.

CDR3 DNA sequence: TGTGCCAGCAGTTACGTTCCGGGACAGGGGTATCAGCCCCAGCATTTT. It translates to CASSYVPGQGYQPQHF. The chain has TRBV6-2 or TRBV6-3 and TRBJ1-5; TRBD1 matches at 10 bases. The trim removed 2 bases at V and 5 bases at J, leaving 6 bases unmatched. This CDR3 has 16 amino acids. CDR1 is MNHEY, CDR2 SVGEGT, per germline.